One sample yielded the 11 T cell receptor beta chains listed below, sequenced in a study of immune heterogeneity within non-small cell lung tumors. Template input was genomic DNA from bulk tumor (around 640 ng per sample). Biopsy collection occurred during surgery, with several far-apart biopsies per primary tumor. Curative surgery was undertaken by patients, who had untreated, newly diagnosed non-small cell lung cancer. Multiplex PCR with 32 V and 13 J primers amplified TCR beta CDR3. TCRdb called the multiplex PCR reads again in MiXCR, with one record for every CDR3 protein. This table has over 9,500 distinct CDR3 sequences, less than 25% appearing once. Sequencing input: lung tumor tissue. All receptors come from a man between 60 and 70 years old with non-small cell lung cancer.

This clonotype is judged medium-sized. The CDR3 region has the DNA TGTGCCAGCAGTGTCGGAGGACGCCACTATCCTCGGGGCTACACCTTC. It specifies CASSVGGRHYPRGYTF. V gene TRBV6-1 combines with J gene TRBJ1-2; no reliable D call. This CDR3 contains 16 residues. Germline V gene lookup returns CDR1 MNHNS and CDR2 SASEGT. The V and J ends lost 4 bases and 8 bases respectively, with 23 bases between them.

This clonotype has at least ten counts. The junction shows a germline mismatch at one end, possibly a read error. The chain joins TRBV24-1 to TRBJ2-6; 9 bases are shared with TRBD1. The CDR3 loop spans 17 amino acids. CDR1 is KGHDR and CDR2 is SFDVKD in the germline V gene. DNA of the CDR3: TGTGCCACCAGTGGTTTGGGACAGGGTGCTGGGGCCAACGTCCTGACTTTC. This translates into CATSGLGQGAGANVLTF.

The V call is TRBV6-4, the J call TRBJ2-5, with D perhaps matching TRBD2 (5 bases). V was shortened by 0 bases and J by 4 bases, with 12 bases between the two germline ends. CDR1 MRHNA and CDR2 SNTAGT come from the germline V gene. The CDR3 is 15 amino acids. The CDR3 protein is CASSDSGKAGETQYF. CDR3 in DNA: TGTGCCAGCAGTGACTCCGGGAAGGCAGGAGAGACCCAGTACTTC.

This clonotype qualifies as medium-sized. The CDR3 region has the DNA TGTGCCTGGATGACCCCGTATGGAGAAGCTTTCTTT. Translated: CAWMTPYGEAFF. The chain links TRBV30 to TRBJ1-1, with no clear D. The CDR3 consists of 12 residues. Per the germline V gene, CDR1 is GTSNPN and CDR2 is SVGIG (reference sequence). Trimming pared 4 bases from V and 8 bases from J, leaving 14 bases between.

There are a few counts of this clonotype. The chain joins TRBV20-1 to TRBJ2-4; the match to TRBD1 covers 9 bases. This CDR3 is built from 15 residues. V dropped 1 base and J dropped 9; count of bases not matched to a gene: 10. Germline lookup yields CDR1 DFQATT and CDR2 SNEGSKA (reference sequence). The chain's CDR3 is CSARGTGERGGIQYF. The CDR3 DNA reads as TGCAGTGCTAGAGGGACAGGGGAGAGAGGAGGCATTCAGTACTTC.

Sample share makes this clonotype medium-sized. The chain joins TRBV12-3 or TRBV12-4 to TRBJ1-1, with a possible D match to TRBD1 (5 bases). Trimming shortened V by 5 bases and J by 11 bases, and 12 bases separated the two germline ends. The CDR3 has 11 residues. CDR3 region: CASSTGTSAFF. CDR3 sequence (DNA): TGTGCCAGCAGTACGGGGACCAGCGCTTTCTTT.

This clonotype counts as large. The V call is TRBV19, the J call TRBJ2-7; D is unresolved. This CDR3 spans 14 amino acids. The germline V gene has CDR1 LNHDA and CDR2 SQIVND (reference sequence). The V end was cut by 4 bases, the J end by 7 bases, with 17 bases between. The CDR3 loop reads CASSTTSPAGEQYF. DNA for the CDR3: TGTGCCAGTAGTACCACCTCACCCGCTGGAGAGCAGTACTTC.

The rearrangement joins TRBV13 to TRBJ2-3; perhaps TRBD2 as D (6 bases). This CDR3 contains 13 residues. Per the germline V gene, CDR1 is PRHDT and CDR2 is FYEKMQ (reference sequence). V lost 5 bases to trimming and J lost 5 bases, with 11 bases between them. CDR3 amino acids: CASSPETRDTQYF. CDR3 sequence (DNA): TGTGCCAGCAGCCCGGAGACTAGAGATACGCAGTATTTT.

The chain links TRBV7-9 to TRBJ1-4; tentatively, D is TRBD1 (5 bases). V gave up 7 bases and J gave up 8 bases, with 14 bases separating them. CDR1 is SEHNR and CDR2 is FQNEAQ in the germline V gene (reference sequence). The length of the CDR3 is 13 residues. Written as DNA, the CDR3 is TGTGCCAGCACCTGGGGGGTTAGAGAAAAACTGTTTTTT. It yields the protein CASTWGVREKLFF.

V gene TRBV6-1 combines with J gene TRBJ2-5, with 8 bases aligning to TRBD1. V lost 2 bases to trimming and J lost 7 bases; unmatched junction nucleotides: 15. The CDR3 length is 17 residues. In germline, CDR1 is MNHNS, CDR2 SASEGT. CDR3 sequence: CASSESGQGHFIGTQYF. The CDR3 DNA reads TGTGCCAGCAGTGAATCCGGACAGGGCCATTTCATCGGGACCCAGTACTTC.

This clonotype came up a few times. The chain couples TRBV3-1 to TRBJ2-3, with TRBD2 matching 7 bases. The V gene end was trimmed by 0 bases and the J gene end by 3 bases; junction bases not matched to a gene: 12. The CDR3 runs 18 residues. Germline V CDR1 and CDR2: LGHDT, YNNKEL (reference sequence). The CDR3 sequence: CASSQDGVAGVGTDTQYF. As DNA, the CDR3 is TGTGCCAGCAGCCAAGATGGGGTGGCGGGAGTAGGGACAGATACGCAGTATTTT.